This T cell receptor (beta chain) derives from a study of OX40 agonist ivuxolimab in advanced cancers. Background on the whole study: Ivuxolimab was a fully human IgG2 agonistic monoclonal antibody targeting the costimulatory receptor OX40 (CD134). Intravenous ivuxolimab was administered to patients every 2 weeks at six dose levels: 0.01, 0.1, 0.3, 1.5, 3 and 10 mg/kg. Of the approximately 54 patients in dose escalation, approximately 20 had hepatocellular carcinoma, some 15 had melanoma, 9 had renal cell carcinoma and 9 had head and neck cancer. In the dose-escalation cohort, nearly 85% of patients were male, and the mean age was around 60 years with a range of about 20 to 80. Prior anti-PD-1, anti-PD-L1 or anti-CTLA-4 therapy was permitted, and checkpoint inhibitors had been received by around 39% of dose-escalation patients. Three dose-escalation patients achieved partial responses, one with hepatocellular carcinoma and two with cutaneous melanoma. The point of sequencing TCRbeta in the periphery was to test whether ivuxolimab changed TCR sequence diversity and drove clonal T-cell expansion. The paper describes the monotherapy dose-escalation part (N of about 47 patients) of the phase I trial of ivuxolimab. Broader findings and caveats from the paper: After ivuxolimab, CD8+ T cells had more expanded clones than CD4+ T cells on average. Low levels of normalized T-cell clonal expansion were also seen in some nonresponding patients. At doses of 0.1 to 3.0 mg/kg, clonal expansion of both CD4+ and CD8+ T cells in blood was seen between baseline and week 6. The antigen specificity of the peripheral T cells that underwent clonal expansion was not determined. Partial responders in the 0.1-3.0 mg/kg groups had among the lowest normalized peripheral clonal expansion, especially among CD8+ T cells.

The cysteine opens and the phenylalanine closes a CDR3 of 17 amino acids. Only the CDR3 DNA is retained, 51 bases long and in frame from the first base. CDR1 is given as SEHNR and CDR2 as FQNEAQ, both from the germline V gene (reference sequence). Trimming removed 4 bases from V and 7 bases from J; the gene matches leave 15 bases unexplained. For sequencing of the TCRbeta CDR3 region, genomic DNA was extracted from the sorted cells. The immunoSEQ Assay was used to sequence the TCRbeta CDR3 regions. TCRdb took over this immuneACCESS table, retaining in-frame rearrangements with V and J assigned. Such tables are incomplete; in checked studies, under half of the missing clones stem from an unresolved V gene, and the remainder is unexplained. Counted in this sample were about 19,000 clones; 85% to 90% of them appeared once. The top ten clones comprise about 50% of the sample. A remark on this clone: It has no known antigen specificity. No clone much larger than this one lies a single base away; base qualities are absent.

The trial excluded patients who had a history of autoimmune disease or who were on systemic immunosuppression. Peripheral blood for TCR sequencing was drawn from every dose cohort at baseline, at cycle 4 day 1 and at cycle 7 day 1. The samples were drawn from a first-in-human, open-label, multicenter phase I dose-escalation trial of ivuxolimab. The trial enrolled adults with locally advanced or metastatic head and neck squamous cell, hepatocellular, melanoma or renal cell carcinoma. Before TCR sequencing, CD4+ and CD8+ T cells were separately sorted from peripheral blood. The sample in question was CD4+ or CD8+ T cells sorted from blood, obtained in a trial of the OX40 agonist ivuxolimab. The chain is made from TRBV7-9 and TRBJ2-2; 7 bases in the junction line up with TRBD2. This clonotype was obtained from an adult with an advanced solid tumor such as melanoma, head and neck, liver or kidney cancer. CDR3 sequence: CASSSAKSGLVGGELFF. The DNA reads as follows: TGTGCCAGCAGCTCTGCAAAAAGTGGACTAGTTGGCGGGGAGCTGTTTTTT.